These 9 T cell receptor beta chains share one sample of origin, sequenced in a study of radiotherapy plus CTLA-4 blockade in lung cancer. Some clones are missing from TCRdb's copy, which holds only in-frame ones; the method was immunoSEQ multiplex PCR. This table has tens of thousands of clones, approximately 80% appearing once. Sequenced here: peripheral blood, sampled from a patient treated with radiotherapy plus ipilimumab. The source of these receptors is a human donor with non-small cell lung cancer who had stable disease on radiotherapy plus ipilimumab.

The rearrangement uses TRBV4-1 and TRBJ1-6; TRBD1 matches at 9 bases. This CDR3 is built from 18 residues. V lost 3 bases, J lost 0 bases, and 6 bases stayed unmatched. Germline-derived CDR1 and CDR2 are MGHRA and YSYEKL. CDR3 nucleotide sequence: TGCGCCAGCAGCCAGAATACAGGGGGCGGCTCCTATAATTCACCCCTCCACTTT. Translated: CASSQNTGGGSYNSPLHF.

A few counts support this clone. The chain joins TRBV28 to TRBJ2-7; TRBD2 matches 10 bases. There are 13 residues in the CDR3. After removal of 6 bases from V and 3 bases from J, the junction contained 2 bases not matched to a gene. The V gene's germline CDR1 is MDHEN and CDR2 SYDVKM. In nucleotides, the CDR3 is TGTGCCAGCAGACTAGCGGGGTACTACGAGCAGTACTTC. The encoded protein is CASRLAGYYEQYF.

The CDR3 is CASSIDRVLSDTQYF. The CDR3 nucleotides are TGTGCCAGCAGCATCGACAGGGTCTTATCAGATACGCAGTATTTT. The chain has TRBV2 and TRBJ2-3; 7 nucleotides match TRBD1. J lost 4 bases, V lost 6 bases, and 10 bases had no gene match. This CDR3 is built from 15 residues. Germline CDR1 reads SNHLY; CDR2 reads FYNNEI.

The V gene is TRBV7-6, the J gene TRBJ2-5; the match to TRBD1 covers 9 bases. Germline loops: CDR1 SGHVS, CDR2 FNYEAQ. The CDR3 length is 15 residues. The V and J ends lost 5 bases and 5 bases, in that order; junction bases with no gene match: 9. Here the CDR3 reads CASSPETGGGETQYF. DNA of the CDR3: TGTGCCAGCAGCCCCGAGACAGGGGGAGGCGAGACCCAGTACTTC.

This clone turned up a few times. The V and J genes are TRBV10-3 and TRBJ1-6; D gene uncertain. The V and J ends lost 6 bases and 8 bases respectively, with 8 bases between them. Germline assignment: CDR1 ENHRY and CDR2 SYGVKD. This CDR3 contains 12 residues. In nucleotides, the CDR3 is TGTGCCATCAGCCCTGCAGATTCACCCCTCCACTTT. Translated, it gives CAISPADSPLHF.

The chain uses TRBV6-1 and TRBJ1-5; TRBD1 matches at 7 bases. The germline CDR1 and CDR2 sequences are MNHNS and SASEGT. The CDR3 is made up of 14 amino acids. After removal of 0 bases from V and 5 bases from J, the junction contained 1 base not matched to a gene. CDR3 in DNA: TGTGCCAGCAGTGAAGCAGGGGGCGATCAGCCCCAGCATTTT. As protein: CASSEAGGDQPQHF.

The chain recombines TRBV30 with TRBJ2-4; TRBD1 might be the D (6 bases). This CDR3 contains 13 residues. CDR1 GTSNPN and CDR2 SVGIG come from the germline V gene (reference sequence). Trimming shortened V by 1 base and J by 7 bases, and 11 bases separated the two germline ends. In DNA, the CDR3 is TGTGCCTGGAGTGGCGCAGGGGTGAACATTCAGTACTTC. This codes for CAWSGAGVNIQYF.

The rearrangement joins TRBV28 to TRBJ2-2; 9 nucleotides line up with TRBD1. The CDR3 has 17 residues. Germline loops: CDR1 MDHEN, CDR2 SYDVKM. J lost 4 bases, V lost 5 bases, and 11 bases had no gene match. CDR3 sequence (DNA): TGTGCCAGCAGTCATACCGGGACAGGGCCCTCCACCGGGGAGCTGTTTTTT. Translated, it gives CASSHTGTGPSTGELFF.

J is TRBJ1-2 and V is TRBV6-5, with D possibly TRBD1 on 6 matching bases. The CDR3 spans 14 residues. Per the germline V gene, CDR1 is MNHEY and CDR2 is SVGAGI. V shed 6 bases and J shed 8 bases, with 19 bases lying between them. In DNA, the CDR3 is TGTGCCAGCAGCTCCATGGGGGGGCTACAAGGCTACACCTTC. This gives the protein CASSSMGGLQGYTF.